The next 8 T cell receptor beta chains were all read from a single sample in a study of neurological immune-mediated disorders. TCRdb reprocessed the 5' RACE reads via MiXCR and lists one record per CDR3 protein. The data contain about 44,000 distinct CDR3 sequences, around 6% of them singletons. Material: CD4+ T cells from blood. The receptors come from a woman aged 40 to 55 in good health.

Many counts were recorded for this clonotype. The CDR3 spells CASSSGPGSPLHF. The CDR3 nucleotides read TGTGCCAGCAGCTCAGGTCCGGGTTCACCCCTCCACTTT. The chain employs TRBV12-3 or TRBV12-4 and TRBJ1-6; no reliable D call. The CDR3 spans 13 residues. V lost 6 bases and J 9 bases, leaving 12 bases between the germline ends.

The rearrangement links TRBV20-1 to TRBJ2-7, with D maybe TRBD2 (6 bases). Trimming took off 6 bases at V and 5 bases at J, with 26 bases between the two ends. The germline gives CDR1 DFQATT, CDR2 SNEGSKA (reference sequence). The CDR3 is 16 residues long. CDR3 bases: TGCAGTGCAAAGACTAGTCTCCCTGTGGGAACCCACGAGCAGTACTTC. Protein product: CSAKTSLPVGTHEQYF.

This clonotype has a count of ten or more. J is TRBJ1-5 and V is TRBV7-6; TRBD1 matches 9 bases. The CDR3 sequence is 13 residues long. With V trimmed by 4 bases and J by 5 bases, 0 bases remained unmatched. Germline V gene sequence: CDR1 SGHVS, CDR2 FNYEAQ. The CDR3 loop is CASSWDRDQPQHF. In nucleotides, the CDR3 is TGTGCCAGCAGCTGGGACAGGGATCAGCCCCAGCATTTT.

The gene calls are TRBV20-1 and TRBJ2-5; D ambiguous. The J call is uncertain, as TRBJ2-7 better fits the DNA end. The CDR3 has 13 amino acids. Germline CDR1 and CDR2: DFQATT and SNEGSKA (reference sequence). The chain's CDR3 is CSASGRLTYEQYF. The DNA for the CDR3 is TGCAGTGCTAGTGGAAGACTGACCTACGAGCAGTACTTC.

This clonotype was observed at least ten times. V gene TRBV3-1 combines with J gene TRBJ1-2; D not certain. V was clipped by 4 bases and J by 8 bases, with 20 bases between them. Germline V CDR1 and CDR2: LGHDT, YNNKEL (reference sequence). This CDR3 is 15 amino acids long. CDR3 residues: CASSPQTNQRGGYTF. The CDR3 DNA follows: TGTGCCAGCAGCCCCCAGACAAACCAGCGGGGAGGCTACACCTTC.

This clonotype was recorded many times. CDR3 in amino acids: CASSPGGGSMVFEQYF. The CDR3 DNA reads as TGTGCCAGCAGCCCAGGCGGGGGGAGCATGGTCTTCGAGCAGTACTTC. The V call is TRBV4-2, the J call TRBJ2-7, with TRBD2 matching 8 bases. CDR3 size: 16 residues. The V and J ends lost 4 bases and 6 bases, in that order; junction bases with no gene match: 14. Germline CDR1 and CDR2: LGHNA and YNFKEQ.

This clonotype came up many times. V is TRBV3-1 and J is TRBJ2-7; D gene unclear. V was clipped by 2 bases and J by 1 base, with 0 bases between them. There are 11 residues in the CDR3. Germline V gene data show CDR1 as LGHDT and CDR2 as YNNKEL (reference sequence). Here the CDR3 reads CASSQSYEQYF. The CDR3 DNA is TGTGCCAGCAGCCAATCCTACGAGCAGTACTTC.

The rearrangement uses TRBV18 and TRBJ1-2; 10 bases fit TRBD1. Losses at the gene ends were 3 bases for V and 8 bases for J; bases not matched to a gene: 9. The CDR3 spans 15 residues. The germline V gene has CDR1 KGHSH and CDR2 LQKENI. CDR3 DNA: TGTGCCAGCTCACCCATCGGGACAGGGGATGGAGGCTACACCTTC. Translation gives CASSPIGTGDGGYTF.